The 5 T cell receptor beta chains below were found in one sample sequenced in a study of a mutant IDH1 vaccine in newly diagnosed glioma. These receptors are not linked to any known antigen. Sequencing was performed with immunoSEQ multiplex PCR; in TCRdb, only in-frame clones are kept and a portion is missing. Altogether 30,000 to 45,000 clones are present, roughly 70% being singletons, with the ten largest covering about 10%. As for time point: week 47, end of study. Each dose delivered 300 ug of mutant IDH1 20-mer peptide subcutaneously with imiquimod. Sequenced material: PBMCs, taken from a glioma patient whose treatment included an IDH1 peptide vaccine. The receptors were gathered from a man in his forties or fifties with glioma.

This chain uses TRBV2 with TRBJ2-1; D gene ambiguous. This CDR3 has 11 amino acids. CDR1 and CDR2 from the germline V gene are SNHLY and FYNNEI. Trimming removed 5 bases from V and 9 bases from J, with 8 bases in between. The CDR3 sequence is CASSIHIEQFF. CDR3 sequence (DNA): TGTGCCAGCAGTATCCACATTGAGCAGTTCTTC.

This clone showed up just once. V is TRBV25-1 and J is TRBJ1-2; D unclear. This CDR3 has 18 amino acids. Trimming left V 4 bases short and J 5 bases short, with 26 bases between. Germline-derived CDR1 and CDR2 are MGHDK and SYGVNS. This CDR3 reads CASSGLTRSGPGWYGYTF. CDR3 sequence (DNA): TGTGCCAGCAGTGGACTAACTCGGTCGGGCCCCGGCTGGTATGGCTACACCTTC.

For the CDR3, the DNA is TGTGCCTGGCGGGGACTAGCGGATTACAATGAGCAGTTCTTC. It yields the protein CAWRGLADYNEQFF. V and J are TRBV30 and TRBJ2-1; the match to TRBD2 covers 11 bases. V was clipped by 5 bases and J by 4 bases; unmatched bases: 4. Germline assignment: CDR1 GTSNPN and CDR2 SVGIG (reference sequence). The CDR3 length is 14 residues.

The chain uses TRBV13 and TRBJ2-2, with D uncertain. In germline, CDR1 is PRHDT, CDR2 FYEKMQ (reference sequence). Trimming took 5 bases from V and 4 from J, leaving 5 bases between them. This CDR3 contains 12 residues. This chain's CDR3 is CASSLSTGELFF. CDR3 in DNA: TGTGCCAGCAGCCTAAGCACCGGGGAGCTGTTTTTT.

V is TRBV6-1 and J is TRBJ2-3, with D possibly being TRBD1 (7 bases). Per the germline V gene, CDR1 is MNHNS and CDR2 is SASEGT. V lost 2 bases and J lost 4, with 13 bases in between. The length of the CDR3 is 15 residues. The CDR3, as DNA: TGTGCCAGCAGTGAAAGGGGCAGGGGGGCAGATACGCAGTATTTT. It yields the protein CASSERGRGADTQYF.